This is a list of T cell receptor beta chains from one sample in a study of blood T cell repertoires in COVID-19. Assay used: immunoSEQ multiplex PCR; TCRdb lists only in-frame clones, some missing. Seen here are over 200,000 clones, around 75% observed once, and the top ten hold 5.1%. The sample consisted of peripheral blood. The receptors come from a human donor in a cohort sampled during active COVID-19. CDR3s include the opening cysteine and the closing phenylalanine or tryptophan. Each record gives: clone size, J gene, V gene, D gene, CDR3 DNA, CDR3 protein. A D gene is named only where the DNA matches it firmly. Clone size is stated in some rows and not others, as once, few, many or a class when expanded.

size: .; J: TRBJ2-1; V: TRBV29-1; D: TRBD2; DNA: TGCAGCGTCCCTGGGACTAGCGGGAGTGGGTACAATGAGCAGTTCTTC; CDR3: CSVPGTSGSGYNEQFF
size: .; J: TRBJ1-2; V: TRBV5-4; D: TRBD1; DNA: TGTGCCAGCAGCAGACAGGGGGATGGCTACACCTTC; CDR3: CASSRQGDGYTF
size: .; J: TRBJ2-3; V: TRBV6-4; D: .; DNA: TGTGCCAGCAGAAGACAGGCTAGCACAGATACGCAGTATTTT; CDR3: CASRRQASTDTQYF
size: .; J: TRBJ2-3; V: TRBV9; D: .; DNA: TGTGCCAGCAGCGTAGGAGGGACACCCTCTAGCACAGATACGCAGTATTTT; CDR3: CASSVGGTPSSTDTQYF
size: few; J: TRBJ2-1; V: TRBV18; D: TRBD2; DNA: TGTGCCAGCTCACCACCGAGAGGGGAGGGCCTCCATGAGCAGTTCTTC; CDR3: CASSPPRGEGLHEQFF
size: .; J: TRBJ1-5; V: TRBV7-9; D: .; DNA: TGTGCCAGCAGCCCTGGGACACCTTATAGCAATCAGCCCCAGCATTTT; CDR3: CASSPGTPYSNQPQHF
size: .; J: TRBJ2-4; V: TRBV9; D: TRBD2; DNA: TGTGCCAGCAGCCCCAGCGGGAGTTTTAACATTCAGTACTTC; CDR3: CASSPSGSFNIQYF
size: .; J: TRBJ1-1; V: TRBV28; D: TRBD1; DNA: TGTGCCAGCATTAAGGGGACAGGGGATATGAACACTGAAGCTTTCTTT; CDR3: CASIKGTGDMNTEAFF
size: .; J: TRBJ1-1; V: TRBV15; D: TRBD1; DNA: TGTGCCACCAGCGGAAGACAGGGCTTGAGCACTGAAGCTTTCTTT; CDR3: CATSGRQGLSTEAFF
size: .; J: TRBJ2-5; V: TRBV15; D: .; DNA: TGTGCCACCAGCAGAGGGACAGCCCGAGAGACCCAGTACTTC; CDR3: CATSRGTARETQYF
size: .; J: TRBJ2-7; V: TRBV12-3/TRBV12-4; D: .; DNA: TGTGCCAGCAGTTTGCGGAGCTCCTACGAGCAGTACTTC; CDR3: CASSLRSSYEQYF
size: .; J: TRBJ2-5; V: TRBV28; D: TRBD2; DNA: TGTGCCAGCAGTATCTCAGCGGGAGTTTTAGAAGAGACCCAGTACTTC; CDR3: CASSISAGVLEETQYF
size: .; J: TRBJ1-5; V: TRBV3-1/TRBV3-2; D: TRBD1; DNA: TGTGCCAGCAGCCAAGGGGACAGGTCAAATCAGCCCCAGCATTTT; CDR3: CASSQGDRSNQPQHF
size: .; J: TRBJ1-1; V: TRBV6-1; D: .; DNA: TGTGCCAGCAGTGAACGCGTCTCAGGGAGGCCCACTGAAGCTTTCTTT; CDR3: CASSERVSGRPTEAFF
size: .; J: TRBJ2-5; V: TRBV5-5; D: .; DNA: TGTGCCAGCAGTCTGGGCCGGGAGACCCAGTACTTC; CDR3: CASSLGRETQYF
size: once; J: TRBJ1-5; V: TRBV3-1/TRBV3-2; D: TRBD1; DNA: TGTGCCAGCAGCCCAGGGACAGGGGGCACTCAGCCCCAGCATTTT; CDR3: CASSPGTGGTQPQHF
size: .; J: TRBJ2-3; V: TRBV12-3/TRBV12-4; D: TRBD2; DNA: TGTGCCAGCCAGCGGGAGTCAACAGATACGCAGTATTTT; CDR3: CASQRESTDTQYF
size: .; J: TRBJ2-2; V: TRBV3-1/TRBV3-2; D: TRBD2; DNA: TGTGCCAGCAGCCTTAGTAGGGGAGGGTACACCGGGGAGCTGTTTTTT; CDR3: CASSLSRGGYTGELFF
size: .; J: TRBJ2-5; V: TRBV6-2/TRBV6-3; D: TRBD2; DNA: TGTGCCAGCAGTTATGGACTAGCGGGAGGGCCGGGGAGGGAGACCCAGTACTTC; CDR3: CASSYGLAGGPGRETQYF
size: .; J: TRBJ1-2; V: TRBV30; D: TRBD1; DNA: TGTGCCTGGAGGAGGGGGACAGGGAAAGGCGGCTACACCTTC; CDR3: CAWRRGTGKGGYTF
size: .; J: TRBJ2-5; V: TRBV6-5; D: TRBD2; DNA: TGTGCCAGCAAGGTTAGCGGGAGTGCAGAGACCCAGTACTTC; CDR3: CASKVSGSAETQYF
size: .; J: TRBJ2-7; V: TRBV9; D: TRBD1; DNA: TGTGCCAGCAGCGTAGGACAGGGGCAGTTATGGGAGCAGTACTTC; CDR3: CASSVGQGQLWEQYF
size: .; J: TRBJ1-2; V: TRBV5-4; D: .; DNA: TGTGCCAGCAGCTTGGCCTCAGGGGCTCGCTTGTATGGCTACACCTTC; CDR3: CASSLASGARLYGYTF
size: few; J: TRBJ2-2; V: TRBV4-3; D: .; DNA: TGCGCCAGCAGCCAAGGGGCTGGCCCCGGGGAGCTGTTTTTT; CDR3: CASSQGAGPGELFF
size: few; J: TRBJ1-2; V: TRBV6-1; D: .; DNA: TGTGCCAGCAGTGAAGTACAGGGTTATGGCTACACCTTC; CDR3: CASSEVQGYGYTF
size: .; J: TRBJ1-1; V: TRBV7-2; D: .; DNA: TGTGCCAGCAGCTTCAGACAGCTTAACACTGAAGCTTTCTTT; CDR3: CASSFRQLNTEAFF
size: few; J: TRBJ2-6; V: TRBV5-1; D: .; DNA: TGCGCCAGCAGCTTGGCAGGTGACGGGGCCAACGTCCTGACTTTC; CDR3: CASSLAGDGANVLTF
size: .; J: TRBJ2-2; V: TRBV9; D: .; DNA: TGTGCCAGCAGCGTAGTCGGCGGCGGGGAGCTGTTTTTT; CDR3: CASSVVGGGELFF
size: .; J: TRBJ2-3; V: TRBV20-1; D: .; DNA: TGCAGTGCCCGGAGCATGGATACGCAGTATTTT; CDR3: CSARSMDTQYF
size: .; J: TRBJ2-7; V: TRBV28; D: TRBD2; DNA: TGTGCCAGCAGTTCTCCTAGCGGGAGGATGTACGAGCAGTACTTC; CDR3: CASSSPSGRMYEQYF
size: once; J: TRBJ1-2; V: TRBV6-2/TRBV6-3; D: TRBD1; DNA: TGTGCCAGCAGTTACTCCCAGGGGGCGTACTATGGCTACACCTTC; CDR3: CASSYSQGAYYGYTF
size: once; J: TRBJ2-5; V: TRBV28; D: TRBD2; DNA: TGTGCCAGCAGTTCCCCGAGACTAGCGGCGGGGGAGACCCAGTACTTC; CDR3: CASSSPRLAAGETQYF
size: .; J: TRBJ1-2; V: TRBV14; D: TRBD1; DNA: TGTGCCAGCAGCCTTCCGGACAGGGGGGGCTACACCTTC; CDR3: CASSLPDRGGYTF
size: .; J: TRBJ1-1; V: TRBV27; D: TRBD1; DNA: TGTGCCAGCAGTTTTGAGTTCCGACAGGGGGATTTGAACACTGAAGCTTTCTTT; CDR3: CASSFEFRQGDLNTEAFF
size: few; J: TRBJ1-6; V: TRBV2; D: .; DNA: TGTGCCAGCAGTTGGTTACGAGGGCCCAATTCACCCCTCCACTTT; CDR3: CASSWLRGPNSPLHF
size: .; J: TRBJ1-1; V: TRBV6-2/TRBV6-3; D: .; DNA: TGTGCCAGCAGTTATCGGGGGGCCTCAACTGAAGCTTTCTTT; CDR3: CASSYRGASTEAFF
size: once; J: TRBJ2-2; V: TRBV24-1; D: .; DNA: TGTGCCACTTCCTCGACGGGAGAGACCGGGGAGCTGTTTTTT; CDR3: CATSSTGETGELFF
size: .; J: TRBJ2-7; V: TRBV11-2; D: TRBD2; DNA: TGTGCCAGCAGCTTAAATATTGCAGCGGGAGACGAGCAGTACTTC; CDR3: CASSLNIAAGDEQYF
size: .; J: TRBJ1-6; V: TRBV6-5; D: TRBD1; DNA: TGTGCCAGCAGATTACAGGGGCATGGGGGATCACCCCTCCACTTT; CDR3: CASRLQGHGGSPLHF
size: .; J: TRBJ1-2; V: TRBV27; D: .; DNA: TGTGCCAGCAGTTTAAGGGGGTTGGGACGCCAGGGAGGCTACACCTTC; CDR3: CASSLRGLGRQGGYTF
size: .; J: TRBJ1-1; V: TRBV29-1; D: TRBD1; DNA: TGCAGCGTAGGACAGGGACTGAACACTGAAGCTTTCTTT; CDR3: CSVGQGLNTEAFF
size: .; J: TRBJ1-3; V: TRBV28; D: TRBD1; DNA: TGTGCCAGCAGTCTCCGGACAGGGGTGAGAAACACCATATATTTT; CDR3: CASSLRTGVRNTIYF
size: .; J: TRBJ2-7; V: TRBV7-3; D: TRBD2; DNA: TGTGCCAGCAGCTCGGGGGTAGCGGGAGGAGGGGAGCAGTACTTC; CDR3: CASSSGVAGGGEQYF
size: few; J: TRBJ2-1; V: TRBV5-1; D: .; DNA: TGCGCCAGCGCCGCAGGGAATGCTAATGAGCAGTTCTTC; CDR3: CASAAGNANEQFF
size: .; J: TRBJ1-1; V: TRBV4-3; D: .; DNA: TGCGCCAGCAGCTATTCACTTGGGGCATTGAACACTGAAGCTTTCTTT; CDR3: CASSYSLGALNTEAFF
size: .; J: TRBJ1-6; V: TRBV28; D: TRBD1; DNA: TGTGCCATCAAGACAGGGACAAGTAATTCACCCCTCCACTTT; CDR3: CAIKTGTSNSPLHF
size: .; J: TRBJ2-7; V: TRBV28; D: TRBD1; DNA: TGTGCCAGCAGGACCCCGACAGGGGGCTTGGGTGAGCAGTACTTC; CDR3: CASRTPTGGLGEQYF
size: .; J: TRBJ1-6; V: TRBV28; D: TRBD1; DNA: TGTGCCAGCAGAACACCACAGGGGTCTAATTCACCCCTCCACTTT; CDR3: CASRTPQGSNSPLHF
size: .; J: TRBJ2-7; V: TRBV3-1/TRBV3-2; D: .; DNA: TGTGCCAGCAGCCCTTCAAGCGAAAAGGGGGAGCAGTACTTC; CDR3: CASSPSSEKGEQYF
size: .; J: TRBJ2-1; V: TRBV9; D: .; DNA: TGTGCCAGCAGCGTAGCTCTGGGAGTTTATGTCCAGTTCTTC; CDR3: CASSVALGVYVQFF
size: .; J: TRBJ1-6; V: TRBV6-6; D: .; DNA: TGTGCCAGCACCAAGACTATAGGGAGGGATTCACCCCTCCACTTT; CDR3: CASTKTIGRDSPLHF
size: .; J: TRBJ2-7; V: TRBV28; D: TRBD1; DNA: TGTGCCAGCAGTTTGTTAATTGGACAGGGTTCCTCCTACGAGCAGTACTTC; CDR3: CASSLLIGQGSSYEQYF
size: .; J: TRBJ2-7; V: TRBV9; D: .; DNA: TGTGCCAGCAGCGTAGAGGCCCATATCACAGGGTCGAATGCCTACGAGCAGTACTTC; CDR3: CASSVEAHITGSNAYEQYF
size: few; J: TRBJ1-2; V: TRBV6-5; D: .; DNA: TGTGCCGGATCGGACTTCTATGGCTACACCTTC; CDR3: CAGSDFYGYTF
size: .; J: TRBJ1-1; V: TRBV30; D: .; DNA: TGTGCCTGGAGTGGCGACAGGAACACTGAAGCTTTCTTT; CDR3: CAWSGDRNTEAFF